This entry concerns a single TCR beta chain. The germline gives CDR1 SGHNT, CDR2 YENEEA. V was shortened by 2 bases and J by 7 bases, with 12 bases between the two germline ends. The length of the CDR3 is 14 residues. The data stem from a study of blood T cell repertoires in COVID-19. Study-level background: T cells, B-cell-depleted T cells, or PBMCs supplied cDNA or gDNA.

In the original analysis: Reference gene primer amplification gave estimated nucleated cell counts. Produced via immunoSEQ multiplex PCR; TCRdb's table is partial and in-frame only. The V and J calls and clone size come from that table; D and trimming were worked out from the DNA. The table has hundreds of thousands of clones, roughly 90% seen once. The sequence was collected from a woman in her 30s with acute or convalescent COVID-19. The sequenced material came from peripheral blood. The chain carries TRBV11-3 and TRBJ2-1; weak D call: TRBD2 (6 bases). The CDR3 DNA follows: TGTGCCAGCAGCTTATTTGACGGGAGTAATGAGCAGTTCTTC. Protein product: CASSLFDGSNEQFF.